This T cell receptor beta chain derives from a study of OX40 agonist ivuxolimab in advanced cancers. Assay used: immunoSEQ multiplex PCR; TCRdb lists only in-frame clones, some missing. The sample holds 63,000 or so clones; more than 80% are singletons and the top ten take 1.1%. The CDR3 consists of 12 residues. Germline CDR1 and CDR2: SGHRS and YFSETQ. The germline V and J ends were trimmed by 2 bases and 9 bases, with 9 bases remaining between them. Regarding this clone: Its antigen is unidentified.

Study-wide results and limits: Average numbers of expanded clones were greater in CD8+ T cells than in CD4+.

Individuals having autoimmune disease history or systemic immunosuppression were not enrolled. Sequencing used CD4+ or CD8+ T cells sorted from blood, obtained in a trial of the OX40 agonist ivuxolimab. The chain employs TRBV5-1 and TRBJ2-1; D may be TRBD1 (5 bases). This clonotype was obtained from an adult with an advanced solid tumor such as melanoma, head and neck, liver or kidney cancer. The CDR3 nucleotides are TGCGCCAGCAGCTTCGACAGAGGTGAGCAGTTCTTC. Translation gives CASSFDRGEQFF.